The T cell receptor beta chain under discussion was sequenced for a study of OX40 agonist ivuxolimab in advanced cancers. The table came from immunoSEQ multiplex PCR; TCRdb's copy has only in-frame clones and leaves some out. The sample carries about 87,000 clones, roughly 83% recorded once. The CDR3 covers 13 residues. Trimming shortened V by 3 bases and J by 1 base, and 4 bases separated the two germline ends. Germline CDR1 and CDR2: SGHVS and FQNEAQ. This clone turned up a few times. The chain has TRBV7-8 and TRBJ1-5, with unresolved D. This TCR was recovered from an adult with an advanced solid tumor such as melanoma, head and neck, liver or kidney cancer. This sample comprised CD4+ or CD8+ T cells sorted from blood, obtained in a trial of the OX40 agonist ivuxolimab. The CDR3 bases are TGTGCCAGCAGCTTCCAGAGCAATCAGCCCCAGCATTTT. It translates to CASSFQSNQPQHF.